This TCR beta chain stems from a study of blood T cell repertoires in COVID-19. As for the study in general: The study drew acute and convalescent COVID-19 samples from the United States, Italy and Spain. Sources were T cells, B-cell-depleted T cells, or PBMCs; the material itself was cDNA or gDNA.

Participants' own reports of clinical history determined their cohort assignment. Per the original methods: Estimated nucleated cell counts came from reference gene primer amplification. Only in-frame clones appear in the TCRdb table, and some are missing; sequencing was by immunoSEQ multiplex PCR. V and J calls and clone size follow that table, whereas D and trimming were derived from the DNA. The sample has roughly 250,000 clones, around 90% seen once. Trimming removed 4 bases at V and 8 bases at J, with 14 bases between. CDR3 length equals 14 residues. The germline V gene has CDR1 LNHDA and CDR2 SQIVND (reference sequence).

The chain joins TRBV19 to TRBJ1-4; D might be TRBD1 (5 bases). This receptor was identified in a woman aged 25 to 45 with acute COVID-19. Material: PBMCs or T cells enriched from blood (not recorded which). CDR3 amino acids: CASSTDMLEEKLFF. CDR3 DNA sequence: TGTGCCAGTAGTACGGACATGCTTGAGGAAAAACTGTTTTTT.